This T cell receptor (beta chain) was obtained from a study of Ad26.COV2.S vaccination and SARS-CoV-2 variants. Study results and caveats: Total responses of T cells may have been underestimated by the analyses of TCR breadth and depth. Non-spike TCR breadth showed similarity between vaccine and placebo recipients. Among vaccine recipients, spike-specific TCR breadth exceeded that of placebo recipients.

As to this clone: No antigen is known for it.

Clones were sequenced by immunoSEQ multiplex PCR, and TCRdb holds only the in-frame ones, with some missing. There are some 190,000 clones in the sample; 87% occur only once, and roughly 6% lies in the top ten. Germline loops: CDR1 SNHLY, CDR2 FYNNEI. With 2 bases removed from V and 2 bases from J, the gap between germline ends came to 14 bases. The CDR3 spans 16 residues. The source is a human donor who had recovered from COVID-19. The V gene is TRBV2, the J gene TRBJ2-3; D might be TRBD2 (5 bases). The starting material was peripheral blood, obtained after recovery from COVID-19. CDR3 nucleotides: TGTGCCAGCAGTGAAAGCTCTAGCCGATCCACAGATACGCAGTATTTT. Its translation is CASSESSSRSTDTQYF. Combining the CDR3 with reference TRBV2 and TRBJ2-3 gives the whole variable domain EPEVTQTPSHQVTQMGQEVILRCVPISNHLYFYWYRQILGQKVEFLVSFYNNEISEKSEIFDDQFSVERPDGSNFTLKIRSTKLEDSAMYFCASSESSSRSTDTQYFGPGTRLTVL.